These T cell receptor beta chains were read from a single sample in a study of CD8+ T cells in alopecia areata. The protocol was immunoSEQ multiplex PCR, while the TCRdb copy is restricted to in-frame clones and leaves out a portion. The sample holds about 150,000 clones, 40% to 50% seen once. What was sequenced was CD4+ T cells sorted from blood. These receptors all stem from a human donor with alopecia areata. Each CDR3 is given with its conserved first and last residue. D genes are given only for firm matches. Some rows have no size entry. The others give once, few or many, or a class for an expanded clone.

v_gene	abundance	d_gene	j_gene	CDR3aa	CDR3nt
TRBV30	.	.	TRBJ2-6	CAWSSGGSGANVLTF	TGTGCCTGGAGTTCCGGTGGCTCTGGGGCCAACGTCCTGACTTTC
TRBV5-1	few	.	TRBJ2-7	CASSFSGNQPHEQYF	TGCGCCAGCAGCTTTTCCGGGAACCAACCCCACGAGCAGTACTTC
TRBV29-1	.	TRBD2	TRBJ2-5	CSVLPGGGLQETQYF	TGCAGCGTTTTACCCGGGGGAGGGCTTCAAGAGACCCAGTACTTC
TRBV7-9	few	.	TRBJ2-1	CASSLTGIDEQFF	TGTGCCAGCAGCCTGACAGGAATCGATGAGCAGTTCTTC
TRBV15	.	.	TRBJ2-1	CATSRVAAGEQFF	TGTGCCACCAGCAGAGTGGCGGCCGGCGAGCAGTTCTTC
TRBV29-1	.	.	TRBJ1-3	CSVETAGNTIYF	TGCAGCGTTGAGACAGCTGGAAACACCATATATTTT
TRBV5-1	.	.	TRBJ2-2	CASSPIAGELFF	TGCGCCAGCAGCCCCATCGCCGGGGAGCTGTTTTTT
TRBV30	few	.	TRBJ2-7	CACGSKMLYEQYF	TGTGCCTGCGGGTCGAAGATGCTTTACGAGCAGTACTTC
TRBV29-1	.	.	TRBJ2-1	CSVEYSPTYNEQFF	TGCAGCGTTGAATACAGTCCGACGTACAATGAGCAGTTCTTC
TRBV6-6	.	TRBD1	TRBJ2-7	CASRSGGSYEQYF	TGTGCCAGCAGGTCAGGGGGTTCCTACGAGCAGTACTTC
TRBV29-1	.	.	TRBJ2-2	CSVESQGTGELFF	TGCAGCGTTGAATCCCAGGGCACCGGGGAGCTGTTTTTT
TRBV6-5	.	TRBD2	TRBJ2-7	CASSGGSVYEQYF	TGTGCCAGCAGTGGCGGGAGTGTCTACGAGCAGTACTTC
TRBV6-1	few	.	TRBJ1-1	CASSERGDTEAFF	TGTGCCAGCAGTGAAAGGGGGGACACTGAAGCTTTCTTT
TRBV9	.	.	TRBJ1-2	CASSVFGGAYTF	TGTGCCAGCAGCGTCTTTGGTGGAGCATACACCTTC
TRBV29-1	.	TRBD1	TRBJ2-1	CSWVWDRGGNEQFF	TGCAGCTGGGTTTGGGACAGGGGGGGGAATGAGCAGTTCTTC
TRBV10-2	.	.	TRBJ1-4	CASSGRYPKEKLFF	TGCGCCAGCAGTGGGAGGTATCCGAAGGAAAAACTGTTTTTT
TRBV29-1	.	.	TRBJ1-5	CSASGFGGPQHF	TGCAGCGCCTCGGGCTTTGGGGGTCCCCAGCATTTT
TRBV6-5	.	.	TRBJ2-1	CASSHGQSRHNEQFF	TGTGCCAGCAGTCATGGACAGTCCCGGCACAATGAGCAGTTCTTC
TRBV28	.	.	TRBJ2-5	CASSLSGLETQYF	TGTGCCAGCAGTTTATCAGGGTTAGAGACCCAGTACTTC
TRBV28	.	.	TRBJ1-1	CASSLGIYRTEAFF	TGTGCCAGCAGCCTCGGGATTTATCGCACTGAAGCTTTCTTT
TRBV19	few	TRBD1	TRBJ1-2	CASRTRGQSYGYTF	TGTGCCAGTAGAACCCGGGGACAGTCCTATGGCTACACCTTC
TRBV5-1	few	.	TRBJ2-1	CASSFIGSEQFF	TGCGCCAGCAGCTTCATCGGGAGCGAGCAGTTCTTC
TRBV29-1	.	TRBD2	TRBJ2-4	CSVRTSVQIQYF	TGCAGCGTGAGGACTAGCGTGCAAATTCAGTACTTC
TRBV29-1	once	TRBD1	TRBJ1-5	CSVEDAGGGLNQPQHF	TGCAGCGTTGAAGATGCAGGGGGCGGCCTCAATCAGCCCCAGCATTTT
TRBV19	.	.	TRBJ2-2	CASRLQGAGELFF	TGTGCCAGCCGACTTCAAGGGGCCGGGGAGCTGTTTTTT
TRBV7-3	few	TRBD2	TRBJ2-1	CASSPRGLADHNEQFF	TGTGCCAGCAGCCCGAGGGGACTAGCGGATCACAATGAGCAGTTCTTC
TRBV6-5	once	.	TRBJ2-7	CATVTLTRGEQYF	TGTGCCACCGTAACCCTCACCCGCGGGGAGCAGTACTTC
TRBV29-1	few	.	TRBJ2-3	CSSAQVADTQYF	TGCAGCTCAGCACAGGTCGCAGATACGCAGTATTTT
TRBV29-1	few	TRBD1	TRBJ1-1	CSGDRNTEAFF	TGCAGCGGGGACAGGAACACTGAAGCTTTCTTT
TRBV7-9	.	.	TRBJ1-1	CASSSGQSWNTEAFF	TGTGCCAGCAGCTCTGGACAGAGTTGGAACACTGAAGCTTTCTTT
TRBV4-1	.	.	TRBJ1-2	CASSQVQGSGGYTF	TGCGCCAGCAGCCAAGTGCAGGGGTCGGGTGGCTACACCTTC
TRBV5-1	few	.	TRBJ2-5	CASSRTLETQYF	TGCGCCAGCAGTAGGACCCTGGAGACCCAGTACTTC
TRBV5-1	.	.	TRBJ2-5	CASSRYPPETQYF	TGCGCCAGCAGCCGGTACCCCCCAGAGACCCAGTACTTC
TRBV29-1	.	.	TRBJ2-6	CFLGGHPSGANVLTF	TGCTTTCTGGGGGGACATCCCTCTGGGGCCAACGTCCTGACTTTC
TRBV2	.	.	TRBJ1-5	CASSVPYQPQHF	TGTGCCAGCAGTGTACCTTATCAGCCCCAGCATTTT
TRBV7-2	.	TRBD2	TRBJ2-5	CASSRRLAGLQETQYF	TGTGCCAGCAGCCGTCGCCTAGCGGGTCTCCAAGAGACCCAGTACTTC